This entry describes one TCR beta chain. RNA, once extracted, was reverse transcribed into cDNA for use as the sequencing template. Sequenced by immunoSEQ multiplex PCR; TCRdb stores in-frame clones only, minus some. The sample carries tens of thousands of clones, roughly 28% recorded once. The CDR3 runs 14 residues. Germline CDR1 and CDR2: ENHRY and SYGVKD. Trimming shortened V by 3 bases and J by 0 bases, and 9 bases separated the two germline ends. The data stem from a study of CD8+ T cells in alopecia areata. Treatment: oral pan-JAK inhibitor, 5-10 mg twice daily. From alopecia areata patients, lesional scalp punch biopsies and peripheral blood were collected.

The receptor was derived from a human donor with alopecia areata. This sample comprised CD8+ T cells sorted from blood, obtained at week 4, from a patient treated with tofacitinib. The V gene is TRBV10-3, the J gene TRBJ2-7; the D is unclear. CDR3 DNA: TGTGCCATCAGTGATCCGGTCAACTCCTACGAGCAGTACTTC. This sequence encodes CAISDPVNSYEQYF.